The 18 T cell receptor beta chains listed next were all sequenced from one sample in a study of blood T cell repertoires in COVID-19. Data came from immunoSEQ multiplex PCR; TCRdb stores just in-frame clones and leaves some out. The table records about 150,000 clones, 80% to 90% of them present only once. Sequencing input: peripheral blood. These receptors were taken from a woman between 40 and 55 years old with acute or convalescent COVID-19.

The chain recombines TRBV19 with TRBJ2-7; 9 bases map to TRBD1. Germline loops: CDR1 LNHDA, CDR2 SQIVND (reference sequence). Trimming at V came to 6 bases and at J to 10 bases, leaving 4 bases not matched to a gene. This CDR3 comprises 11 residues. The CDR3 DNA reads TGTGCCAGTAGCGGGACAGGGATACAGTACTTC. The encoded protein is CASSGTGIQYF.

The gene calls are TRBV6-2 or TRBV6-3 and TRBJ1-6, with a weak D call TRBD1 (5 bases). The V end was cut by 2 bases, the J end by 5 bases, with 13 bases between. The CDR3 covers 16 residues. Germline V CDR1 and CDR2: MNHEY, SVGEGT. The CDR3 sequence: CASSYGRGNHNSPLHF. For the CDR3, the DNA is TGTGCCAGCAGTTACGGAAGGGGAAATCATAATTCACCCCTCCACTTT.

For the CDR3, the DNA is TGCGCCAGCAGCCTCGCAGACACAGATACGCAGTATTTT. Encoded protein: CASSLADTDTQYF. The V and J genes are TRBV4-1 and TRBJ2-3; D is ambiguous. The germline V gene encodes CDR1 MGHRA and CDR2 YSYEKL. The CDR3 runs 13 residues. V gave up 4 bases and J gave up 2 bases, with 7 bases separating them.

This sequence joins TRBV9 and TRBJ2-2, with a possible D match to TRBD1 (5 bases). Trimming cost V 1 base and J 1 base, with 5 bases left between them. Germline V CDR1 and CDR2: SGDLS, YYNGEE. The CDR3 loop spans 14 amino acids. CDR3 nucleotides: TGTGCCAGCAGCGTAAGGGGGAACACCGGGGAGCTGTTTTTT. Its protein is CASSVRGNTGELFF.

J is TRBJ2-5 and V is TRBV9; 10 bases line up with TRBD2. The junction had 5 bases not matched to a gene; V was cut back by 0 bases and J by 6 bases. This CDR3 region has 15 residues. The germline V gene has CDR1 SGDLS and CDR2 YYNGEE. This CDR3 is CASSVVGTSEQTQYF. As DNA, the CDR3 is TGTGCCAGCAGCGTAGTTGGGACTAGCGAGCAGACCCAGTACTTC.

V is TRBV7-9 and J is TRBJ1-3; D perhaps matches TRBD1 (6 bases). Trimming shortened V by 6 bases and J by 8 bases, and 14 bases separated the two germline ends. CDR3 length equals 13 residues. Per the germline V gene, CDR1 is SEHNR and CDR2 is FQNEAQ (reference sequence). This CDR3 is CASSHRDRDTIYF. The DNA for the CDR3 is TGTGCCAGCAGTCACAGGGATCGAGACACCATATATTTT.

The J gene is TRBJ1-1, the V gene TRBV6-5, with unresolved D. The CDR3 runs 13 residues. Trimming removed 7 bases from V and 0 bases from J, with 9 bases in between. Per germline, CDR1 MNHEY and CDR2 SVGAGI. DNA of the CDR3: TGTGCCAGCACCCTAACCCTGAACACTGAAGCTTTCTTT. Protein product: CASTLTLNTEAFF.

The chain couples TRBV10-3 to TRBJ2-1, with a possible D match to TRBD2 (6 bases). This CDR3 comprises 15 residues. Germline lookup yields CDR1 ENHRY and CDR2 SYGVKD. V was clipped by 3 bases and J by 2 bases, with 11 bases between them. The CDR3 spells CAISDDGGAYNEQFF. CDR3 nucleotides: TGTGCCATCAGTGATGACGGCGGGGCCTACAATGAGCAGTTCTTC.

The chain combines TRBV29-1 with TRBJ1-2; possibly TRBD1 for D (6 bases). V was clipped by 8 bases and J by 0 bases, with 10 bases between them. Germline V gene lookup returns CDR1 SQVTM and CDR2 ANQGSEA. The CDR3 runs 12 residues. CDR3 bases: TGCAGCACCGGACAGTCTAACTATGGCTACACCTTC. Its protein product is CSTGQSNYGYTF.

This clone occurred once. The J gene is TRBJ2-5, the V gene TRBV3-1 (or the pseudogene TRBV3-2); 10 nucleotides line up with TRBD2. The junction had 9 bases not matched to a gene; V was cut back by 8 bases and J by 3 bases. The CDR3 consists of 15 residues. CDR1 LGHDT and CDR2 YNNKEL come from the germline V gene (reference sequence). CDR3 in amino acids: CASFSRTSGKETQYF. In DNA, the CDR3 is TGTGCCAGCTTCTCTCGGACTAGCGGCAAAGAGACCCAGTACTTC.

This chain links TRBV9 with TRBJ1-2; 8 bases are shared with TRBD1. Per germline, CDR1 SGDLS and CDR2 YYNGEE. J was trimmed by 4 bases and V by 3 bases; bases with no gene match: 5. The CDR3 covers 14 residues. CDR3 sequence: CASSGQGTPYGYTF. In DNA form, the CDR3 reads TGTGCCAGCAGCGGACAGGGGACCCCCTATGGCTACACCTTC. The full variable domain, with the rest looked up from reference TRBV9 and TRBJ1-2, is DSGVTQTPKHLITATGQRVTLRCSPRSGDLSVYWYQQSLDQGLQFLIQYYNGEERAKGNILERFSAQQFPDLHSELNLSSLELGDSALYFCASSGQGTPYGYTFGSGTRLTVV.

The V call is TRBV27, the J call TRBJ2-3, with TRBD2 identical over 10 bases. Germline V lookup: CDR1 MNHEY, CDR2 SMNVEV (reference sequence). Trimming took 2 bases from V and 3 from J; bases not matched to a gene: 5. This CDR3 region has 16 residues. Here the CDR3 reads CASSLRASGRTDTQYF. The CDR3 DNA reads as TGTGCCAGCAGTTTAAGGGCTAGCGGGAGAACAGATACGCAGTATTTT.

J is TRBJ2-7 and V is TRBV7-3; D is perhaps TRBD2 (6 bases). Germline CDR1 SGHTA, CDR2 FQGTGA. V gave up 4 bases and J gave up 9 bases, with 16 bases separating them. CDR3 length: 13 amino acids. The chain's CDR3 is CASSSGEGRPQYF. CDR3 DNA sequence: TGTGCCAGCAGCTCCGGAGAAGGGAGGCCGCAGTACTTC. The full variable domain, rest sourced from reference TRBV7-3 and TRBJ2-7, is GAGVSQTPSNKVTEKGKYVELRCDPISGHTALYWYRQSLGQGPEFLIYFQGTGAADDSGLPNDRFFAVRPEGSVSTLKIQRTERGDSAVYLCASSSGEGRPQYFGPGTRLTVT.

The V and J genes are TRBV30 and TRBJ1-3; a possible D gene is TRBD1 (6 bases). Germline-derived CDR1 and CDR2 are GTSNPN and SVGIG (reference sequence). The CDR3 has 14 residues. Trimming left V 0 bases short and J 6 bases short, with 12 bases between. CDR3 sequence: CAWSVGQGTNTIYF. The CDR3 coding sequence is TGTGCCTGGAGTGTAGGCCAGGGGACAAACACCATATATTTT.

Turning to this clone: A junction end diverges from the germline sequence, so it may reflect a read error. The rearrangement joins TRBV11-2 to TRBJ1-5; TRBD1 might be the D (5 bases). The CDR3 extends over 15 amino acids. CDR1 and CDR2 (germline): SGHAT, FQNNGV. CDR3 sequence reads: CASSLDGRGNQPQHF. For the CDR3, the DNA is TGTGCCAGCAGCCTAGACGGCAGGGGCAATCAGCCCCAGCATTTT.

The chain links TRBV5-4 to TRBJ1-2; D uncertain. The CDR3 sequence is 13 residues long. Trimming removed 1 base from V and 2 bases from J, with 6 bases in between. Germline-derived CDR1 and CDR2 are SGHNT and YYREEE (reference sequence). The CDR3 DNA reads TGTGCCAGCAGCTTGCGCGGAAACTATGGCTACACCTTC. Protein: CASSLRGNYGYTF.

This chain connects TRBV30 to TRBJ2-2, with TRBD2 identical over 9 bases. Looked up from germline, CDR1 is GTSNPN and CDR2 is SVGIG (reference sequence). This CDR3 spans 17 amino acids. Unmatched junction bases numbered 19, after V lost 7 bases and J lost 7 bases. CDR3 sequence: CAYLRLAGSYVGGELFF. The CDR3 bases are TGTGCCTACCTGAGGCTAGCGGGGTCCTACGTGGGCGGGGAGCTGTTTTTT.

The rearrangement joins TRBV9 to TRBJ2-3, with 9 bases aligning to TRBD2. J was trimmed by 6 bases and V by 2 bases; bases with no gene match: 10. The CDR3 covers 16 residues. Germline values: CDR1 SGDLS, CDR2 YYNGEE. CDR3 amino acids: CASSVSPGLAQDTQYF. DNA for the CDR3: TGTGCCAGCAGCGTTTCACCGGGACTAGCACAGGATACGCAGTATTTT.